This T cell receptor beta chain is from a study of vaccination effects on CD4 cells after COVID-19. For the study at large: Median timing of post-vaccine samples was 72 days after the second dose.

Study observations and caveats: After vaccination, at late timepoints, clones induced by infection and by vaccine contracted markedly. Early post-infection timepoints were missing from the study, which also had few convalescent patients.

Viral peptide pools were used in the ViraFEST assay to expand antigen-specific CD4+ T cells, and sequencing came afterward. Following an approximately 9-day culture, CD4+ T cells were purified. Two doses of BNT162b2 or mRNA-1273 vaccine were administered to participants. IL-2 medium was substituted for half the medium on days 3 and 7. Details on this clone: The antigen is not known.

Produced via immunoSEQ multiplex PCR; TCRdb's table is partial and in-frame only. The table includes under 40,000 clones, 72% detected once. The CDR3 runs to 14 residues. In germline, CDR1 is SEHNR, CDR2 FQNEAQ (reference sequence). V was shortened by 7 bases and J by 9 bases, with 21 bases between the two germline ends. Specimen: CD4+ T cells from PBMCs cultured with HCoV-229E spike peptides, collected after COVID-19 vaccination. The V gene is TRBV7-9, the J gene TRBJ1-1, with D perhaps matching TRBD1 (5 bases). The clonotype originates from a human donor who received a COVID-19 vaccine. CDR3: CASTNTLSGSQAFF. Written as DNA, the CDR3 is TGTGCCAGCACCAACACATTATCAGGGTCTCAAGCTTTCTTT.